Below are 3 T cell receptor beta chains sequenced from a single sample in a study of cytomegalovirus exposure and HLA in healthy donors. PCR was performed using 60 Vbeta and 13 Jbeta primers. The method was immunoSEQ multiplex PCR; TCRdb's version includes in-frame clones alone and lacks a portion of them. Here the sample spans tens of thousands of clones, around two thirds being singletons. Specimen: PBMCs. The receptors stem from a woman aged 45-65 years in good health and CMV-seropositive.

The chain has TRBV11-2 and TRBJ1-1; D ambiguous. CDR1 SGHAT and CDR2 FQNNGV come from the germline V gene. V lost 1 base and J lost 1, with 13 bases in between. This CDR3 comprises 16 residues. CDR3 sequence (DNA): TGTGCCAGCAGCTTAGTACCTAGACGGAGGAACACTGAAGCTTTCTTT. This gives the protein CASSLVPRRRNTEAFF.

The genes are TRBV4-1 and TRBJ1-4; D is undetermined. Germline assignment: CDR1 MGHRA and CDR2 YSYEKL. V lost 3 bases and J lost 7, with 18 bases in between. The CDR3 runs to 16 residues. This chain's CDR3 is CASSQQGLRRGEKLFF. As DNA, the CDR3 is TGCGCCAGCAGCCAGCAAGGCCTAAGGCGGGGTGAAAAACTGTTTTTT.

V gene TRBV18 combines with J gene TRBJ1-5, with D perhaps TRBD1 (6 bases). The V end was cut by 2 bases, the J end by 0 bases, with 8 bases between. CDR1 and CDR2 (germline): KGHSH, LQKENI. The CDR3 sequence is 15 residues long. This chain's CDR3 is CASSPGGSSNQPQHF. The CDR3 DNA sequence: TGTGCCAGCTCACCAGGGGGCTCTAGCAATCAGCCCCAGCATTTT. The full variable domain, with the rest looked up from reference TRBV18 and TRBJ1-5, is NAGVMQNPRHLVRRRGQEARLRCSPMKGHSHVYWYRQLPEEGLKFMVYLQKENIIDESGMPKERFSAEFPKEGPSILRIQQVVRGDSAAYFCASSPGGSSNQPQHFGDGTRLSIL.